The 3 T cell receptor beta chains below were found in one sample sequenced in a study of low-dose radiotherapy and immunotherapy resistance in tumors. Time point: before trial treatment. Both TCRalpha and TCRbeta chains were reverse transcribed with V-gene-specific primers. TCRs underwent 20 PCR cycles of amplification with a constant-region primer and V-primer adapter. In TCRdb, the reads were re-called with MiXCR into one record per CDR3 protein. The sample has under 90,000 distinct CDR3 sequences; around a third are singletons. The material sequenced was PBMCs, taken before treatment. Source of these receptors: a female donor with ovarian cancer.

At least ten counts were recorded for this clonotype. The junction does not match germline at one end; this may be a read error. The chain has TRBV20-1 and TRBJ2-2; no reliable D call. The CDR3 covers 10 residues. Germline V lookup: CDR1 DFQATT, CDR2 SNEGSKA (reference sequence). CDR3 DNA sequence: TGTGCTGTTAAGGTCGGGGAGCTGTTTTTT. Its protein is CAVKVGELFF.

Here the CDR3 reads CASSSLAGGGTDTQYF. The CDR3 nucleotides are TGTGCCAGCAGTTCCTTAGCGGGAGGCGGCACAGATACGCAGTATTTT. The gene calls are TRBV12-3 or TRBV12-4 and TRBJ2-3; 10 bases line up with TRBD2. The CDR3 is 16 residues long. The V and J ends lost 4 bases and 1 base, in that order; junction bases with no gene match: 5.

For this clonotype: A far larger clone is one nucleotide away, so this likely arose from a read error. V and J are TRBV2 and TRBJ2-1; the D gene could be TRBD1 or TRBD2 (6 bases each). This CDR3 has 16 amino acids. V shed 6 bases and J shed 10 bases, with 25 bases lying between them. CDR1 and CDR2 (germline): SNHLY, FYNNEI. CDR3 protein: CASRGGVGPGPYEQFF. CDR3 sequence (DNA): TGTGCCAGCAGGGGGGGCGTGGGCCCTGGGCCCTACGAGCAGTTCTTC.